This T cell receptor beta chain was captured in a study of T cell responses to AZD1222 COVID-19 vaccine. Notes on this clone: Its cognate antigen is unknown.

The V gene lost 5 bases and the J gene lost 0 bases, with 6 bases spanning the gap. CDR1 is SGHVS and CDR2 is FQNEAQ in the germline V gene. The CDR3 is 13 amino acids. Study outcomes and limitations: Reports indicate that nearly half of spike-specific TCRs are directed at unmutated variant regions.

Sequencing was performed with immunoSEQ multiplex PCR; in TCRdb, only in-frame clones are kept and a portion is missing. This table has fewer than 200,000 clones, about 90% appearing once. This clonotype was sampled from an adult who received the AZD1222 COVID-19 vaccine. Sequencing was performed on peripheral blood, taken 28 days after the second AZD1222 dose. The chain has TRBV7-8 and TRBJ2-3; D unclear. The CDR3 spells CASSHLSTDTQYF. The CDR3, as DNA: TGTGCCAGCAGCCACCTCAGCACAGATACGCAGTATTTT.